The 4 T cell receptor beta chains in this list originate from one sample, sequenced in a study of radiotherapy plus CTLA-4 blockade in lung cancer. TCRdb's table, derived via immunoSEQ multiplex PCR, lists solely in-frame clones and lacks some. The profile shows about 80,000 clones, 60% to 85% of them singletons. This sample comprised peripheral blood, obtained from a patient treated with radiotherapy plus ipilimumab. These receptors originate from a human donor with non-small cell lung cancer whose response to radiotherapy plus ipilimumab could not be evaluated. Some clones in this sample may be carry-over from other donors' samples.

This clone was detected a few times. This rearrangement joins TRBV5-1 to TRBJ2-7; D might be TRBD1 (6 bases). Trimming left V 2 bases short and J 2 bases short, with 8 bases between. Germline CDR1 is SGHRS and CDR2 is YFSETQ. The CDR3 spans 13 residues. CDR3 sequence reads: CASSFGTTYEQYF. As DNA, the CDR3 is TGCGCCAGCAGCTTCGGGACAACCTACGAGCAGTACTTC.

The table lists this clone with a count of one. The V call is TRBV7-2, the J call TRBJ2-3, with D hard to call. The CDR3 covers 13 residues. The V gene's germline CDR1 is SGHTA and CDR2 FQGNSA. Deletions cut 1 base from V and 5 bases from J, with 7 bases between. CDR3 residues: CASSLGSGDTQYF. CDR3 bases: TGTGCCAGCAGCTTAGGGTCGGGAGATACGCAGTATTTT.

The chain links TRBV5-6 to TRBJ2-2; D possibly corresponds to TRBD2 (5 bases). V lost 2 bases and J lost 1, with 6 bases in between. CDR3 size: 14 residues. Germline V CDR1 and CDR2: SGHDT, YYEEEE. DNA for the CDR3: TGTGCCAGCAGCTTAGGAGGGAACACCGGGGAGCTGTTTTTT. This gives the protein CASSLGGNTGELFF.

The chain employs TRBV5-4 and TRBJ2-7, with 14 nucleotides matching TRBD2. V gave up 3 bases and J gave up 4 bases; unmatched junction bases: 3. The CDR3 loop spans 15 amino acids. Germline loops: CDR1 SGHNT, CDR2 YYREEE (reference sequence). In DNA, the CDR3 is TGTGCCAGCAGCTCGACTAGCGGGGGGGTTTACGAGCAGTACTTC. Its protein is CASSSTSGGVYEQYF.